Described below is a single TCR beta chain sequence and its context. Its antigen is still unknown. This sample is drawn from a study of graft-versus-host responses after intestinal transplantation. TCRdb keeps only in-frame clones here, not all; method: immunoSEQ multiplex PCR. The data show about 88,000 clones, 85% to 95% seen once. Study observations and caveats: Present in recipient marrow, GvH clones included some that appeared first in ileum or blood.

This CDR3 spans 14 amino acids. Trimming took 6 bases from V and 3 from J; bases not matched to a gene: 5. The germline V gene encodes CDR1 SNHLY and CDR2 FYNNEI. The input for sequencing was unstimulated CD4+ T cells sorted from spleen or lymph node cells, taken before transplant. The receptor's source is a human donor who was the organ donor for an intestinal transplant. This chain uses TRBV2 with TRBJ2-3, with 8 bases lining up with TRBD2. The CDR3 sequence is CASRRSGSTDTQYF. The CDR3 nucleotides read TGTGCCAGCAGACGCAGCGGGAGTACAGATACGCAGTATTTT.